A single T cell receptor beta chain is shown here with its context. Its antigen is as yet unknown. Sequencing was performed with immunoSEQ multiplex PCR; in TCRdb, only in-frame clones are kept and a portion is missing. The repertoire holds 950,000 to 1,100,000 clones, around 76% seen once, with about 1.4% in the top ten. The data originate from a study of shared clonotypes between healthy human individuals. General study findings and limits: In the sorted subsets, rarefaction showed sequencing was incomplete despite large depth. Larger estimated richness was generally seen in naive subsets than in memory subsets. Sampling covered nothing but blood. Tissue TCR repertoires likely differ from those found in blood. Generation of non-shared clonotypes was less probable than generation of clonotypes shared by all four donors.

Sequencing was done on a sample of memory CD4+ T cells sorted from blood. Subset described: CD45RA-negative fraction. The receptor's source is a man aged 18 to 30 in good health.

CDR3 nucleotide sequence: TGCGCCAGCAGGGGACAGGACTACGAGCAGTACTTC. It yields the protein CASRGQDYEQYF. The chain combines TRBV5-1 with TRBJ2-5; 8 nucleotides align to TRBD1. The closer fit of TRBJ2-7 to the DNA end suggests the J call may be wrong. The CDR3 spans 12 residues. CDR1 and CDR2 from the germline V gene are SGHRS and YFSETQ.